Following are 21 T cell receptor beta chains from one sample sequenced in a study of cytomegalovirus exposure and HLA in healthy donors. The PCR ran on 60 Vbeta and 13 Jbeta primers. The protocol was immunoSEQ multiplex PCR, while the TCRdb copy is restricted to in-frame clones and leaves out a portion. The sample lists about 70,000 clones; approximately 90% were seen once. Sequencing was performed on PBMCs. These receptors originate from a woman in her twenties or thirties in good health and CMV-seronegative.

The J gene is TRBJ1-1, the V gene TRBV10-3; D perhaps matches TRBD1 (5 bases). The V end was cut by 0 bases, the J end by 4 bases, with 12 bases between. The CDR3 is 15 residues long. Germline loops: CDR1 ENHRY, CDR2 SYGVKD. DNA of the CDR3: TGTGCCATCAGTGAGTCGAAAGGGGAGGGCACTGAAGCTTTCTTT. As protein: CAISESKGEGTEAFF.

The chain is built from TRBV9 and TRBJ1-3, with D possibly matching TRBD1 (5 bases). The CDR3 spans 15 residues. Germline V gives CDR1 SGDLS, CDR2 YYNGEE. With 0 bases removed from V and 2 bases from J, the gap between germline ends came to 9 bases. This chain's CDR3 is CASSVGQLAGNTIYF. The CDR3 nucleotides read TGTGCCAGCAGCGTAGGACAGTTGGCTGGAAACACCATATATTTT.

The chain carries TRBV10-2 and TRBJ1-1; TRBD1 matches 8 bases. Germline assignment: CDR1 WSHSY and CDR2 SAAADI. The CDR3 is made up of 18 amino acids. The V gene end was trimmed by 2 bases and the J gene end by 2 bases; junction bases not matched to a gene: 13. CDR3 coding DNA: TGCGCCAGCAGTGAGCCAGGACAGGGCCGGGGGGCCAACACTGAAGCTTTCTTT. Translating gives CASSEPGQGRGANTEAFF.

With respect to this clone: Other nucleotide sequences from this sample produce the same CDR3. J is TRBJ1-1 and V is TRBV6-1; no clear D. The V gene's germline CDR1 is MNHNS and CDR2 SASEGT. Between the trimmed V and J ends, which lost 3 bases and 10 bases, there was a span of 15 bases. There are 13 residues in the CDR3. CDR3 protein: CASSERAAGGAFF. The CDR3 DNA is TGTGCCAGCAGTGAGAGGGCGGCGGGCGGAGCTTTCTTT.

The chain recombines TRBV20-1 with TRBJ2-7; D ambiguous. CDR3 size: 11 residues. The germline V gene has CDR1 DFQATT and CDR2 SNEGSKA (reference sequence). Deletions cut 6 bases from V and 2 bases from J, with 8 bases between. DNA of the CDR3: TGCAGTGCCCTCAGTGCCTACGAGCAGTACTTC. Residues: CSALSAYEQYF.

This chain links TRBV6-6 with TRBJ1-1, with 10 bases matching TRBD1. Germline V gene lookup returns CDR1 MNHNY and CDR2 SVGAGI (reference sequence). V dropped 6 bases and J dropped 5; count of bases not matched to a gene: 6. The CDR3 covers 14 residues. The CDR3 reads CASRPTGGRTEAFF. For the CDR3, the DNA is TGTGCCAGCAGGCCGACAGGGGGCCGGACTGAAGCTTTCTTT.

This clone was detected only a few times. The V call is TRBV4-2, the J call TRBJ1-5; the D gene is possibly TRBD1 (5 bases). V shed 0 bases and J shed 7 bases, with 13 bases lying between them. The CDR3 spans 15 residues. Germline V gene lookup returns CDR1 LGHNA and CDR2 YNFKEQ. The DNA for the CDR3 is TGTGCCAGCAGCCAAGATCAGGGAACACGGCAGCCCCAGCATTTT. It is translated as CASSQDQGTRQPQHF.

The rearrangement uses TRBV6-5 and TRBJ2-1, with 7 bases that match TRBD2. The CDR3 runs to 15 residues. V was pared by 1 base and J by 10 bases, with 10 bases of the junction left unmatched. The germline V gene encodes CDR1 MNHEY and CDR2 SVGAGI. CDR3 bases: TGTGCCAGCAGTTACTTCCCCCGGTGGGGAGGGGAGCAGTTCTTC. Translating gives CASSYFPRWGGEQFF.

V gene TRBV30 combines with J gene TRBJ2-3, with 7 bases lining up with TRBD1. Germline CDR1 GTSNPN, CDR2 SVGIG (reference sequence). V shed 0 bases, J shed 1 base, and the junction held 10 bases outside the gene matches. There are 17 residues in the CDR3. The CDR3 DNA reads TGTGCCTGGAGTGTTATAGCCTCAGGGGGAGGCACAGATACGCAGTATTTT. This encodes CAWSVIASGGGTDTQYF.

The chain employs TRBV6-5 and TRBJ1-2; no firm D call. Trimming cost V 6 bases and J 7 bases, with 12 bases left between them. Germline loops: CDR1 MNHEY, CDR2 SVGAGI. This CDR3 contains 12 residues. Here the CDR3 reads CASSAPQVGYTF. In nucleotides, the CDR3 is TGTGCCAGCAGCGCGCCTCAGGTTGGCTACACCTTC.

The CDR3: CASSLLDRDGYGYTF. DNA of the CDR3: TGTGCCAGCAGCTTATTGGACAGGGATGGCTATGGCTACACCTTC. This chain links TRBV7-9 with TRBJ1-2, with 8 nucleotides matching TRBD1. Trimming cost V 2 bases and J 4 bases; bases outside gene matches: 6. The CDR3 extends over 15 amino acids. CDR1 is SEHNR and CDR2 is FQNEAQ in the germline V gene (reference sequence).

The chain carries TRBV7-9 and TRBJ1-4; 7 bases are shared with TRBD1. Germline values: CDR1 SEHNR, CDR2 FQNEAQ (reference sequence). The CDR3 loop spans 16 amino acids. Trimming at V came to 0 bases and at J to 6 bases, leaving 7 bases not matched to a gene. The CDR3 spells CASSLASGTADEKLFF. The DNA for the CDR3 is TGTGCCAGCAGCTTAGCCTCCGGGACAGCTGATGAAAAACTGTTTTTT.

CDR3 bases: TGCGCCAGCAGCTTCAAACGAACAGGGTACGAGCAGTACTTC. Translation gives CASSFKRTGYEQYF. The genes are TRBV5-1 and TRBJ2-7, with D perhaps matching TRBD1 (6 bases). The CDR3 spans 14 residues. Germline V lookup: CDR1 SGHRS, CDR2 YFSETQ. The V end lost 2 bases, the J end lost 4 bases, and 13 bases lay between the germline ends.

The chain has TRBV27 and TRBJ2-1; TRBD2 matches 15 bases. Germline V gene sequence: CDR1 MNHEY, CDR2 SMNVEV (reference sequence). The CDR3 is 16 amino acids. The J segment lost 8 bases and the V segment lost 4 bases, leaving 6 bases of the junction unmatched. CDR3 coding DNA: TGTGCCAGCAGTTCGCTTGGACTAGCGGGAGGGGATGAGCAGTTCTTC. It yields the protein CASSSLGLAGGDEQFF.

The chain has TRBV5-1 and TRBJ2-5; 7 bases align to TRBD2. The CDR3 totals 15 residues. CDR1 and CDR2 (germline): SGHRS, YFSETQ. Trimming took 4 bases from V and 5 from J; bases not matched to a gene: 11. This CDR3 reads CASSTLSGIGETQYF. CDR3 DNA: TGCGCCAGCAGCACCCTAAGCGGGATAGGGGAGACCCAGTACTTC.

The rearrangement joins TRBV7-6 to TRBJ2-3, with D possibly being TRBD2 (5 bases). Germline V gene sequence: CDR1 SGHVS, CDR2 FNYEAQ. This CDR3 spans 16 amino acids. Trimming stripped 5 bases from V and 6 bases from J, with 21 bases between. The CDR3 reads CASSRGGGFLRDTQYF. CDR3 in DNA: TGTGCCAGCAGCAGAGGAGGCGGTTTCCTCAGGGATACGCAGTATTTT. Full variable domain (remainder filled in from reference TRBV7-6 and TRBJ2-3): GAGVSQSPRYKVTKRGQDVALRCDPISGHVSLYWYRQALGQGPEFLTYFNYEAQQDKSGLPNDRFSAERPEGSISTLTIQRTEQRDSAMYRCASSRGGGFLRDTQYFGPGTRLTVL.

V and J are TRBV5-7 and TRBJ2-7; D uncertain. TRBV5-7 is treated as an ORF (open reading frame) with a function not yet certain. The CDR3 runs 13 residues. V lost 0 bases and J lost 2, with 6 bases in between. The CDR3 sequence: CASSLALAYEQYF. The DNA of the CDR3 is TGTGCCAGCAGCTTGGCCTTAGCCTACGAGCAGTACTTC.

Comment on this clone: Relative to the germline gene, one junction end is altered; a read error may explain this. The chain employs TRBV7-7 and TRBJ2-5; TRBD1 is a possible D gene (6 bases). The CDR3 has 16 amino acids. The germline V gene has CDR1 SSHAT and CDR2 FNYEAQ (reference sequence). The CDR3 loop reads CASSLRYRAQQETQYF. The CDR3 DNA sequence: TGTGCTAGCAGCTTAAGGTACAGGGCCCAACAAGAGACCCAGTACTTC.

The chain combines TRBV5-1 with TRBJ2-1; possibly TRBD2 for D (6 bases). The V gene lost 0 bases and the J gene lost 6 bases, with 16 bases spanning the gap. Germline V gene sequence: CDR1 SGHRS, CDR2 YFSETQ. The CDR3 is made up of 16 amino acids. In DNA form, the CDR3 reads TGCGCCAGCAGCTTGGATGGGGGGTCGAACCCCAATGAGCAGTTCTTC. Encoded protein: CASSLDGGSNPNEQFF.

The V gene is TRBV9, the J gene TRBJ2-5, with 15 bases that match TRBD2. Germline CDR1 and CDR2: SGDLS and YYNGEE. Unmatched junction bases numbered 5, after V lost 3 bases and J lost 2 bases. The CDR3 is 17 residues long. The CDR3 DNA reads TGTGCCAGCAGCGCAGGACTAGCGGGAGGGGGTCAAGAGACCCAGTACTTC. Its translation is CASSAGLAGGGQETQYF.

The chain combines TRBV28 with TRBJ2-7; the D gene is possibly TRBD2 (6 bases). V lost 4 bases and J 2 bases, leaving 18 bases between the germline ends. The V gene's germline CDR1 is MDHEN and CDR2 SYDVKM. This CDR3 comprises 16 residues. The CDR3 here is CASSSSGAGNPYEQYF. Here the CDR3 DNA reads TGTGCCAGCAGTTCCTCTGGAGCGGGTAACCCCTACGAGCAGTACTTC. The variable domain in full, completed from reference TRBV28 and TRBJ2-7, reads DVKVTQSSRYLVKRTGEKVFLECVQDMDHENMFWYRQDPGLGLRLIYFSYDVKMKEKGDIPEGYSVSREKKERFSLILESASTNQTSMYLCASSSSGAGNPYEQYFGPGTRLTVT.